This TCR beta chain was recovered during a study of lung T cells in sarcoidosis with Löfgren's syndrome. Looking at the study overall: Repertoire analyses centered on Löfgren's syndrome patients.

Using its own MiXCR run on the reads, TCRdb lists one record per CDR3 protein. The sample lists 60,000 or so distinct CDR3 sequences; roughly 20% were seen once. Study observations and caveats: These T cells possibly recognize a putative, unidentified sarcoidosis-associated antigen. Paired TRAV12-1/TRBV2 TCRs showed CDR3 homology and preferential pairing. Multiple Löfgren's syndrome patients reportedly shared TRAV12-1 and TRBV2 CDR3 motifs.

In this sample, this clonotype turned up many times. The antigen remains unidentified. The V and J ends lost 0 bases and 0 bases, in that order; junction bases with no gene match: 3. CDR1 and CDR2 from the germline V gene are SGHDN and FVKESK. CDR3 length equals 18 residues. The source material was CD4+ T cells from PBMCs. The receptor's source is a human donor with sarcoidosis (Löfgren's syndrome or another form), or a control subject (not recorded which). The chain joins TRBV14 to TRBJ2-2; TRBD2 agrees at 11 bases. CDR3 in amino acids: CASSQERLAGSNTGELFF. The CDR3 DNA is TGTGCCAGCAGCCAAGAGCGACTAGCGGGGTCGAACACCGGGGAGCTGTTTTTT.